Each of the 32 T cell receptor beta chains below was sequenced from the same sample in a study of early T cells in non-severe SARS-CoV-2 infection (dated by TCRdb to the early 2020s). Library prep was done by 5' RACE. Instrument on record: NextSeq 500. Through fastp at Q25 and MiXCR, TCRdb rebuilt clones from the public reads, retaining in-frame beta chains. Every distinct CDR3 protein forms one entry, paired with its most common genes and DNA. The sample table lists tens of thousands of distinct CDR3 sequences, around 3.9% of them with a count of one. 8% to 10% of the sample comes from the top ten. The sample was whole blood. The origin of the receptors is an adult who was a healthcare worker with PCR-confirmed SARS-CoV-2 infection or an uninfected control (not recorded which).

This clonotype was seen ten or more times. The chain couples TRBV2 to TRBJ1-1; 10 positions agree with TRBD1. Germline values: CDR1 SNHLY, CDR2 FYNNEI. The CDR3 has 13 amino acids. Unmatched junction bases numbered 4, after V lost 8 bases and J lost 4 bases. In DNA, the CDR3 is TGTGCCAGCTGCGGACAGGGGGGCACTGAAGCTTTCTTT. This translates into CASCGQGGTEAFF.

This clonotype has ten or more counts. The chain joins TRBV4-1 to TRBJ1-2; TRBD1 might be the D (6 bases). The length of the CDR3 is 15 residues. CDR1 and CDR2 from the germline V gene are MGHRA and YSYEKL. V shed 4 bases and J shed 1 base, with 13 bases lying between them. The chain's CDR3 is CASSLADSDNYGYTF. The CDR3 DNA reads as TGCGCCAGCAGCCTAGCGGACAGCGATAACTATGGCTACACCTTC.

This clonotype was detected ten times or more. The V and J genes are TRBV19 and TRBJ1-2; D gene unclear. The CDR3 is made up of 13 amino acids. Germline CDR1 LNHDA, CDR2 SQIVND (reference sequence). Between the trimmed V and J ends, which lost 5 bases and 5 bases, there was a span of 12 bases. The CDR3 reads CASSLRGLYGYTF. The CDR3 nucleotides read TGTGCCAGTAGTCTACGCGGTCTATATGGCTACACCTTC.

This clonotype was detected ten times or more. This chain connects TRBV28 to TRBJ2-7; no clear D gene. The CDR3 is 14 residues long. Germline loops: CDR1 MDHEN, CDR2 SYDVKM. V lost 4 bases, J lost 2 bases, and 12 bases lay in between. The CDR3 region has the DNA TGTGCCAGCAGTTCTCTGGACGGTACCTACGAGCAGTACTTC. As protein: CASSSLDGTYEQYF.

Ten or more counts support this clonotype. This chain joins TRBV7-2 and TRBJ1-6; D uncertain. CDR1 SGHTA and CDR2 FQGNSA come from the germline V gene. The CDR3 has 15 amino acids. V lost 1 base, J lost 10 bases, and 14 bases lay in between. Here the CDR3 reads CASSLDAAPDSPLHF. CDR3 bases: TGTGCCAGCAGCTTAGATGCGGCCCCGGACTCACCCCTCCACTTT.

This clonotype was observed at least ten times. This rearrangement joins TRBV7-2 to TRBJ2-1, with D unresolved. V lost 2 bases and J lost 5, with 10 bases in between. Germline V gene data show CDR1 as SGHTA and CDR2 as FQGNSA. The CDR3 has 14 residues. The CDR3 sequence is CASSLSSANNEQFF. The CDR3 nucleotides are TGTGCCAGCAGCTTATCGAGTGCCAACAATGAGCAGTTCTTC.

This clonotype was recorded many times. The chain joins TRBV12-3 or TRBV12-4 to TRBJ2-1, with D unclear. CDR3 length equals 15 residues. Trimming left V 2 bases short and J 4 bases short, with 12 bases between. The CDR3, as DNA: TGTGCCAGCAGTTTACTGGGTATCGGGTACAATGAGCAGTTCTTC. This gives the protein CASSLLGIGYNEQFF.

This clonotype has at least ten counts. The rearrangement joins TRBV11-3 to TRBJ2-5; TRBD2 is a possible D gene (6 bases). V was pared by 5 bases and J by 1 base, with 8 bases between. The CDR3 is 13 amino acids. Germline V CDR1 and CDR2: SGHNT, YENEEA. The CDR3 bases are TGTGCCAGCAGCCCGGGACTCCAAGAGACCCAGTACTTC. Its protein is CASSPGLQETQYF.

The chain is built from TRBV7-9 and TRBJ2-5; no firm D call. The germline V gene encodes CDR1 SEHNR and CDR2 FQNEAQ (reference sequence). The germline V and J ends were trimmed by 0 bases and 5 bases, with 7 bases remaining between them. This CDR3 spans 13 amino acids. CDR3 region: CASSLAVTETQYF. CDR3 sequence (DNA): TGTGCCAGCAGCTTAGCGGTCACGGAGACCCAGTACTTC.

This clonotype was seen many times. The chain is built from TRBV18 and TRBJ1-3; D call uncertain. The CDR3 contains 16 residues. The germline V gene encodes CDR1 KGHSH and CDR2 LQKENI. The V and J ends lost 3 bases and 0 bases respectively, with 12 bases between them. CDR3 region: CASSPTDSLSGNTIYF. Written as DNA, the CDR3 is TGTGCCAGCTCACCTACTGATTCCCTCTCTGGAAACACCATATATTTT.

This clonotype was picked up many times. J is TRBJ1-1 and V is TRBV29-1; 7 bases match TRBD1. The CDR3 totals 13 residues. From germline, CDR1 is SQVTM and CDR2 ANQGSEA. Trimming cost V 3 bases and J 4 bases; bases outside gene matches: 5. CDR3 sequence reads: CSVDPQGSTEAFF. CDR3 bases: TGCAGCGTTGATCCACAGGGGTCCACTGAAGCTTTCTTT.

This clonotype occurred many times. The rearrangement uses TRBV11-3 and TRBJ2-2, with 10 bases matching TRBD2. The germline V gene encodes CDR1 SGHNT and CDR2 YENEEA. The V and J ends lost 0 bases and 4 bases, in that order; junction bases with no gene match: 8. This CDR3 has 18 residues. The CDR3 nucleotides read TGTGCCAGCAGCTTAGAACGCCTAGCGGGAGTCATCACCGGGGAGCTGTTTTTT. It translates to CASSLERLAGVITGELFF.

This clonotype was seen ten or more times. The chain employs TRBV6-2 or TRBV6-3 and TRBJ1-2; the D is unclear. The CDR3 has 15 residues. Looked up from germline, CDR1 is MNHEY and CDR2 is SVGEGT. Trimming took off 2 bases at V and 8 bases at J, with 18 bases between the two ends. The CDR3 here is CASSYGQTLLSGYTF. Here the CDR3 DNA reads TGTGCCAGCAGTTACGGGCAGACTCTTTTGAGCGGCTACACCTTC.

By frequency in the sample, this clonotype is medium-sized. The CDR3 here is CASGGLAGVETQYF. CDR3 bases: TGTGCCAGTGGGGGACTAGCGGGAGTAGAGACCCAGTACTTC. V gene TRBV19 combines with J gene TRBJ2-5; 14 bases match TRBD2. Trimming removed 8 bases from V and 4 bases from J; junction bases left unmatched: 3. There are 14 residues in the CDR3. Germline values: CDR1 LNHDA, CDR2 SQIVND (reference sequence).

V gene TRBV4-3 combines with J gene TRBJ2-4, with TRBD1 matching over 9 bases. This CDR3 has 17 residues. The germline CDR1 and CDR2 sequences are LGHNA and YSLEER. With V trimmed by 0 bases and J by 5 bases, 8 bases remained unmatched. The CDR3: CASSQEQGANSQNIQYF. In nucleotides, the CDR3 is TGCGCCAGCAGCCAAGAACAGGGGGCGAATTCCCAAAACATTCAGTACTTC.

This chain joins TRBV4-3 and TRBJ2-3; D gene ambiguous. CDR3 size: 15 residues. Between the trimmed V and J ends, which lost 1 base and 4 bases, there was a span of 12 bases. Germline V CDR1 and CDR2: LGHNA, YSLEER. Written as DNA, the CDR3 is TGCGCCAGCAGCCAAGGTCTAGTTGGCCCAGATACGCAGTATTTT. Translating gives CASSQGLVGPDTQYF.

This clonotype was observed many times. The V gene is TRBV2, the J gene TRBJ1-4, with D tentatively TRBD1 (6 bases). V was cut by 0 bases and J by 4 bases, with 12 bases left in between. This CDR3 comprises 16 residues. The V gene's germline CDR1 is SNHLY and CDR2 FYNNEI. CDR3: CASSEALRGGNEKLFF. The DNA of the CDR3 is TGTGCCAGCAGTGAAGCGCTTCGAGGGGGTAATGAAAAACTGTTTTTT.

This clonotype is categorized as large. The CDR3 coding sequence is TGCGCCAGCAGCCAAGTGAGCGGGAGGGGGGATGAGCAGTTCTTC. This sequence encodes CASSQVSGRGDEQFF. The chain employs TRBV4-3 and TRBJ2-1; 10 bases fit TRBD2. CDR3 length: 15 residues. Per the germline V gene, CDR1 is LGHNA and CDR2 is YSLEER. With V trimmed by 1 base and J by 8 bases, 5 bases remained unmatched.

This clonotype turned up a few times. The chain joins TRBV19 to TRBJ2-1; D is possibly TRBD1 (6 bases). The CDR3 extends over 15 amino acids. With 10 bases removed from V and 3 bases from J, the gap between germline ends came to 19 bases. Germline lookup yields CDR1 LNHDA and CDR2 SQIVND (reference sequence). The DNA for the CDR3 is TGTGCCACCCACGTTGGGGGCGGAGGCTACAATGAGCAGTTCTTC. Translating gives CATHVGGGGYNEQFF.

This clonotype was found a few times. The J gene is TRBJ2-2, the V gene TRBV5-1; D is unresolved. This CDR3 comprises 15 residues. The V and J ends lost 6 bases and 3 bases respectively, with 15 bases between them. Looked up from germline, CDR1 is SGHRS and CDR2 is YFSETQ. CDR3 DNA: TGCGCCAGCACATCCCGGACCTGGGACACCGGGGAGCTGTTTTTT. It yields the protein CASTSRTWDTGELFF.

The chain uses TRBV4-2 and TRBJ2-3; D is perhaps TRBD2 (6 bases). Germline V gene sequence: CDR1 LGHNA, CDR2 YNFKEQ. This CDR3 has 16 residues. Trimming left V 2 bases short and J 1 base short, with 13 bases between. This chain's CDR3 is CASSQLSASGTDTQYF. The DNA for the CDR3 is TGTGCCAGCAGCCAACTTTCCGCTAGCGGCACAGATACGCAGTATTTT.

The sample holds many counts of this clonotype. The V and J genes are TRBV4-1 and TRBJ1-3; D call uncertain. V was trimmed by 1 base and J by 8 bases, leaving 9 bases between them. CDR1 and CDR2 from the germline V gene are MGHRA and YSYEKL. The CDR3 has 13 amino acids. CDR3 in DNA: TGCGCCAGCAGCCAAGGACATAGGGACACCATATATTTT. It is translated as CASSQGHRDTIYF.

This clonotype was seen a handful of times. The rearrangement joins TRBV6-2 or TRBV6-3 to TRBJ1-2; 12 nucleotides line up with TRBD1. The CDR3 runs to 15 residues. J gave up 6 bases and V 5 bases, and 7 bases lay outside the gene matches. Per the germline V gene, CDR1 is MNHEY and CDR2 is SVGEGT. The CDR3 coding sequence is TGTGCCAGCAGTAACTACGGGACAGGGGGCGATGGCTACACCTTC. It codes for CASSNYGTGGDGYTF.

This sequence joins TRBV29-1 and TRBJ1-4; 8 bases are shared with TRBD1. Germline assignment: CDR1 SQVTM and CDR2 ANQGSEA. The CDR3 contains 14 residues. Trimming removed 4 bases from V and 8 bases from J; junction bases left unmatched: 9. Here the CDR3 DNA reads TGCAGCGTTGGTGGGCAGGGGGCAGGAGAAAAACTGTTTTTT. It yields the protein CSVGGQGAGEKLFF.

This clonotype was seen ten or more times. In DNA form, the CDR3 reads TGTGCCAGCTCACCTACGACGGGACAGGGTTCGAATGAGCAGTTCTTC. It codes for CASSPTTGQGSNEQFF. The chain employs TRBV18 and TRBJ2-1; 9 nucleotides line up with TRBD1. In germline, CDR1 is KGHSH, CDR2 LQKENI. Germline trimming cut 3 bases from V and 7 bases from J; bases unmatched to any gene: 10. The CDR3 has 16 residues.

This clonotype was seen at least ten times. CDR3 sequence reads: CASSLGWGNTEAFF. Here the CDR3 DNA reads TGCGCCAGCAGCTTGGGTTGGGGGAACACTGAAGCTTTCTTT. V and J are TRBV5-1 and TRBJ1-1; D is undetermined. This CDR3 contains 14 residues. Deletions cut 0 bases from V and 1 base from J, with 7 bases between. The germline V gene has CDR1 SGHRS and CDR2 YFSETQ.

This clonotype was detected many times. This sequence joins TRBV5-4 and TRBJ2-3; D not certain. CDR1 and CDR2 (germline): SGHNT, YYREEE (reference sequence). The ends were cut back, 0 bases at V and 0 bases at J, with 8 bases in the middle. The CDR3 is 15 amino acids. CDR3 sequence reads: CASSLDDHSTDTQYF. In nucleotides, the CDR3 is TGTGCCAGCAGCTTGGATGACCATAGCACAGATACGCAGTATTTT.

This clonotype was detected many times. V usage is TRBV24-1 and J usage is TRBJ2-1; perhaps TRBD1 as D (5 bases). This CDR3 has 13 amino acids. In germline, CDR1 is KGHDR, CDR2 SFDVKD. The V gene lost 5 bases and the J gene lost 4 bases, with 8 bases spanning the gap. The CDR3, as DNA: TGTGCCACCAGTGCTCCAGGGTACAATGAGCAGTTCTTC. Its protein is CATSAPGYNEQFF.

This clonotype has a count of ten or more. The DNA for the CDR3 is TGTGCCAGCAGCCCGGACTCTAACAATGAGCAGTTCTTC. Protein sequence: CASSPDSNNEQFF. The genes are TRBV4-2 and TRBJ2-1; tentatively, D is TRBD2 (5 bases). CDR3 size: 13 residues. Germline CDR1 is LGHNA and CDR2 is YNFKEQ. V was cut by 4 bases and J by 5 bases, with 9 bases left in between.

This clonotype qualifies as medium-sized. The gene calls are TRBV5-1 and TRBJ2-7; D gene ambiguous. CDR3 length: 14 residues. Trimming removed 4 bases from V and 3 bases from J, with 14 bases in between. Germline CDR1 is SGHRS and CDR2 is YFSETQ. CDR3 in DNA: TGCGCCAGCAGCCCCCGGACCGCCGACTACGAGCAGTACTTC. It translates to CASSPRTADYEQYF.

This clonotype occurred many times. This chain links TRBV3-1 with TRBJ2-4, with 9 positions matching TRBD2. The germline CDR1 and CDR2 sequences are LGHDT and YNNKEL (reference sequence). V trimming: 0 bases; J trimming: 1 base; junction bases outside the gene matches: 4. This CDR3 is 17 amino acids long. The CDR3: CASSQDSGSGAKNIQYF. The CDR3 DNA follows: TGTGCCAGCAGCCAAGATAGCGGGAGTGGTGCCAAAAACATTCAGTACTTC.

This clonotype was seen at least ten times. This chain uses TRBV7-2 with TRBJ2-3; 8 bases align to TRBD1. Germline CDR1 reads SGHTA; CDR2 reads FQGNSA. The CDR3 is made up of 11 amino acids. J lost 8 bases, V lost 8 bases, and 3 bases had no gene match. DNA of the CDR3: TGTGCCAGCGGTGACAGGGGTACGCAGTATTTT. Translated: CASGDRGTQYF.